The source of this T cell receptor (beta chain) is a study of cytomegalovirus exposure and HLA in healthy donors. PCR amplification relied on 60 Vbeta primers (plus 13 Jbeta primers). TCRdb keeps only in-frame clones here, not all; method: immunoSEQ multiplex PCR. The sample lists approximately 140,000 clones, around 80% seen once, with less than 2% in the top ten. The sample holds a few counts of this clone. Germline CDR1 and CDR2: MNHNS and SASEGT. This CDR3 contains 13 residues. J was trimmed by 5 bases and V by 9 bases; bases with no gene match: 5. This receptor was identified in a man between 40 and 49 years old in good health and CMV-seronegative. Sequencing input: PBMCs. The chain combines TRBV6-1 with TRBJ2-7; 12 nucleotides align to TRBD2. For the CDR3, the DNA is TGTGCCAGTAGGACTAGCGGGACCAACGAGCAGTACTTC. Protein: CASRTSGTNEQYF.